This section outlines one TCR beta chain sequence together with its context. What it recognizes is unknown. This entry comes from a study of shared clonotypes between healthy human individuals. The germline V gene has CDR1 MNHEY and CDR2 SMNVEV (reference sequence). J lost 4 bases, V lost 3 bases, and 0 bases had no gene match. The length of the CDR3 is 15 residues. Study-level points and caveats: A handful of donors had around 5.5% of their naive CD4 clonotypes in common.

CD8 memory fractions consisted of CD45RO+ and CCR7-negative CD45RA+ TemRA cells together. The repertoire was sequenced with immunoSEQ multiplex PCR; TCRdb's copy has only in-frame clones and lacks some. The data contain approximately 400,000 clones, 96% of them seen just once; the ten biggest clones take up less than 0.35%. V usage is TRBV27 and J usage is TRBJ2-7; 16 positions agree with TRBD2. The sequenced sample consisted of memory CD8+ T cells sorted from blood. Subset described: CD45RO+ cells pooled with CCR7-negative TemRA cells. The source is a man in his thirties or forties in good health. The DNA of the CDR3 is TGTGCCAGCAGTTTGGGACTAGCGGGAGGGTACGAGCAGTACTTC. This gives the protein CASSLGLAGGYEQYF.